The present entry profiles one TCR beta chain with its context. As yet, its antigen is unknown. The data are from a study of T cell responses to AZD1222 COVID-19 vaccine. Whole-study results and caveats: Among the donors, most were white British and more were female, and clonal diversity was possibly underestimated. An increase in Spike-specific TCR breadth and depth was observed after two AZD1222 doses. Among spike-specific TCRs, nearly half reportedly target unmutated variant regions. The study sampled repertoires only after the peak T cell response.

The germline V gene has CDR1 LNHDA and CDR2 SQIVND (reference sequence). The V and J ends lost 0 bases and 3 bases respectively, with 14 bases between them. The length of the CDR3 is 16 residues. The repertoire was sequenced with immunoSEQ multiplex PCR; TCRdb's copy has only in-frame clones and lacks some. The data show 80,000 or so clones, with nearly 90% seen just once and around 1.5% held by the top ten. The chain uses TRBV19 and TRBJ1-1; D might be TRBD1 (5 bases). This sequence was found in an adult in good health. The sequences come from peripheral blood, collected on day 0 of AZD1222 vaccination. CDR3 residues: CASSIDPSGGDTEAFF. CDR3 bases: TGTGCCAGTAGTATAGATCCAAGCGGGGGGGACACTGAAGCTTTCTTT. The entire variable domain, with the rest obtained from reference TRBV19 and TRBJ1-1, is as follows: DGGITQSPKYLFRKEGQNVTLSCEQNLNHDAMYWYRQDPGQGLRLIYYSQIVNDFQKGDIAEGYSVSREKKESFPLTVTSAQKNPTAFYLCASSIDPSGGDTEAFFGQGTRLTVV.